A single sample is the source of the 26 T cell receptor beta chains below, sequenced in a study of T cell repertoires in cytomegalovirus infection. Their recognized antigens are unknown. TCRdb processed the reads anew with MiXCR; each CDR3 protein has one entry. The repertoire holds 900,000 to 950,000 distinct CDR3 sequences, with around 29% as singletons. This material consisted of cultured CD8+ T cells from PBMCs, taken from culture after CMV antigen stimulation. These receptors were obtained from a human donor in good health (CMV status not recorded). Some clones in this sample may be carry-over from other donors' samples.

This clonotype has only a few counts. This rearrangement joins TRBV5-6 to TRBJ2-1; 10 bases match TRBD2. With 6 bases clipped from V and 8 bases from J, the junction kept 11 bases outside the gene matches. The CDR3 sequence is 15 residues long. Germline V lookup: CDR1 SGHDT, CDR2 YYEEEE. The CDR3 region has the DNA TGTGCCAGCACCCCGTCTAGCGGGGGATTTTATGAGCAGTTCTTC. This codes for CASTPSSGGFYEQFF.

Comment on this clonotype: This could be a read error, since a much larger clone is one nucleotide away. The V gene is TRBV7-6, the J gene TRBJ2-2, with 7 bases matching TRBD1. Germline CDR1 and CDR2: SGHVS and FNYEAQ. The CDR3 length is 16 residues. CDR3 DNA: TGTGTCAGCAGCCCCCTGGGACAGTCGAACACCGGGGAGCTGTTTTTT. Amino acids: CVSSPLGQSNTGELFF.

The table lists this clonotype with many counts. This chain links TRBV7-2 with TRBJ1-4; 7 bases are shared with TRBD1. CDR3 size: 19 residues. Germline V gene lookup returns CDR1 SGHTA and CDR2 FQGNSA. V lost 3 bases to trimming and J lost 1 base; unmatched junction nucleotides: 14. The CDR3 sequence: CASSLFPLGQGGTNEKLFF. For the CDR3, the DNA is TGTGCCAGCAGCTTGTTCCCCTTAGGGCAGGGGGGAACTAATGAAAAACTGTTTTTT.

A note on this clonotype: No conserved phenylalanine or tryptophan is present at the end of the CDR3, so a read error is the likely explanation. The rearrangement links TRBV7-3 to TRBJ1-1; D gene ambiguous. V was cut by 4 bases and J by 4 bases, with 16 bases left in between. The germline V gene encodes CDR1 SGHTA and CDR2 FQGTGA. The CDR3 consists of 15 residues. The CDR3 DNA follows: TGTGCCAGCAGCTACCTCTATGGGGAGGTCACTGAAGCTTTCATT. This encodes CASSYLYGEVTEAFI.

V is TRBV27 and J is TRBJ1-6; 7 positions agree with TRBD1. V trimming: 5 bases; J trimming: 13 bases; junction bases outside the gene matches: 11. CDR3 length: 14 amino acids. Germline assignment: CDR1 MNHEY and CDR2 SMNVEV (reference sequence). DNA of the CDR3: TGTGCCAGCAGTGAACCGGGACAGCTTGTTCCCCTCCACTTT. Translation gives CASSEPGQLVPLHF.

The chain joins TRBV5-1 to TRBJ2-5; no definite D call. The germline V gene has CDR1 SGHRS and CDR2 YFSETQ. The CDR3 consists of 15 residues. Trimming shortened V by 4 bases and J by 3 bases, and 16 bases separated the two germline ends. In DNA, the CDR3 is TGCGCCAGCAGCCCTTATTTCGCTGAGAAAGAGACCCAGTACTTC. Its translation: CASSPYFAEKETQYF.

This clonotype was seen only a few times. This rearrangement joins TRBV7-6 to TRBJ1-5, with a possible D match to TRBD1 (5 bases). Trimming took off 5 bases at V and 5 bases at J, with 13 bases between the two ends. The CDR3 length is 14 residues. Germline lookup yields CDR1 SGHVS and CDR2 FNYEAQ. DNA of the CDR3: TGTGCCAGCAGCCCTGGGGGAGTGGATCAGCCCCAGCATTTT. Its protein is CASSPGGVDQPQHF.

The chain uses TRBV6-5 and TRBJ1-3, with TRBD1 as a possible D gene (5 bases). Germline assignment: CDR1 MNHEY and CDR2 SVGAGI. V was clipped by 0 bases and J by 7 bases, with 13 bases between them. The CDR3 totals 15 residues. In DNA form, the CDR3 reads TGTGCCAGCAGTTACTCGAACGGGGCTCGGAACACCATATATTTT. Translating it yields CASSYSNGARNTIYF.

The V gene is TRBV28, the J gene TRBJ2-1; D possibly corresponds to TRBD1 (5 bases). There are 18 residues in the CDR3. Germline CDR1 and CDR2: MDHEN and SYDVKM. Trimming removed 5 bases from V and 3 bases from J, with 23 bases in between. The CDR3: CASSKERTGFGLYNEQFF. The CDR3 DNA sequence: TGTGCCAGCAGTAAAGAACGCACAGGTTTTGGTCTCTACAATGAGCAGTTCTTC.

The V gene is TRBV27, the J gene TRBJ2-4; D is possibly TRBD1 or TRBD2 (7 bases each). The V end was cut by 5 bases, the J end by 6 bases, with 17 bases between. Germline V gives CDR1 MNHEY, CDR2 SMNVEV (reference sequence). This CDR3 comprises 15 residues. CDR3 loop: CASSPDPGGGNIQYF. The CDR3 DNA is TGTGCCAGCAGTCCCGACCCAGGGGGGGGAAACATTCAGTACTTC.

This clonotype was counted many times. This sequence joins TRBV7-8 and TRBJ1-5, with D perhaps matching TRBD1 (5 bases). V lost 0 bases to trimming and J lost 7 bases, with 13 bases between them. The CDR3 sequence is 15 residues long. CDR1 is SGHVS and CDR2 is FQNEAQ in the germline V gene. The CDR3: CASSLAEGSGQPQHF. The CDR3 nucleotides are TGTGCCAGCAGCTTAGCGGAAGGGTCAGGGCAGCCCCAGCATTTT.

This sequence joins TRBV20-1 and TRBJ2-7, with 9 bases identical to TRBD2. The CDR3 is made up of 15 amino acids. The germline V gene has CDR1 DFQATT and CDR2 SNEGSKA (reference sequence). V shed 1 base and J 6 bases; nucleotides not matched to a gene: 10. Here the CDR3 DNA reads TGCAGTGCTAGAGGGGTCGGGGGACTAGCACTCGAGCAGTACTTC. This translates into CSARGVGGLALEQYF.

The rearrangement links TRBV6-2 or TRBV6-3 to TRBJ2-7, with 7 bases that match TRBD1. The CDR3 runs 14 residues. Germline V gene sequence: CDR1 MNHEY, CDR2 SVGEGT. V lost 0 bases and J lost 3; bases outside the gene matches: 2. The CDR3 reads CASSYSRDSYEQYV. The CDR3 nucleotides read TGTGCCAGCAGTTACTCCAGGGACAGCTACGAGCAGTACGTC.

V usage is TRBV6-6 and J usage is TRBJ1-5; D is undetermined. Looked up from germline, CDR1 is MNHNY and CDR2 is SVGAGI (reference sequence). The CDR3 is 16 residues long. The germline V and J ends were trimmed by 2 bases and 0 bases, with 11 bases remaining between them. CDR3 bases: TGTGCCAGCAGTTACGGGAAGGAGGATAGCAATCAGCCCCAGCATTTT. Protein: CASSYGKEDSNQPQHF.

The rearrangement uses TRBV6-1 and TRBJ2-3, with 10 nucleotides matching TRBD2. Germline CDR1 reads MNHNS; CDR2 reads SASEGT. The CDR3 spans 15 residues. The V segment lost 4 bases and the J segment 6 bases; nucleotides outside the gene matches: 7. CDR3: CASSGSGGAGDTQYF. CDR3 sequence (DNA): TGTGCCAGCAGTGGAAGCGGGGGGGCCGGGGATACGCAGTATTTT.

The V and J genes are TRBV9 and TRBJ2-5; 7 nucleotides line up with TRBD1. The germline V gene encodes CDR1 SGDLS and CDR2 YYNGEE. CDR3 size: 15 residues. V was pared by 0 bases and J by 5 bases, with 7 bases of the junction left unmatched. This CDR3 is CASSVEVSRGETQYF. As DNA, the CDR3 is TGTGCCAGCAGCGTAGAAGTGTCCAGGGGGGAGACCCAGTACTTC. The full variable domain, in which reference TRBV9 and TRBJ2-5 provide the parts outside the CDR3, is DSGVTQTPKHLITATGQRVTLRCSPRSGDLSVYWYQQSLDQGLQFLIQYYNGEERAKGNILERFSAQQFPDLHSELNLSSLELGDSALYFCASSVEVSRGETQYFGPGTRLLVL.

J is TRBJ2-7 and V is TRBV6-6, with D perhaps TRBD1 (7 bases). The CDR3 sequence is 16 residues long. CDR1 MNHNY and CDR2 SVGAGI come from the germline V gene (reference sequence). V was shortened by 6 bases and J by 3 bases, with 21 bases between the two germline ends. The CDR3: CASRGGEQGTLYEQYF. Written as DNA, the CDR3 is TGTGCCAGCAGGGGGGGTGAACAGGGGACCCTCTACGAGCAGTACTTC.

This chain joins TRBV29-1 and TRBJ1-5; 8 bases are shared with TRBD1. Trimming cost V 4 bases and J 6 bases; bases outside gene matches: 8. This CDR3 spans 14 amino acids. Per germline, CDR1 SQVTM and CDR2 ANQGSEA. The CDR3: CSVADRGRGQPQHF. Here the CDR3 DNA reads TGCAGCGTTGCTGACAGGGGTCGGGGTCAGCCCCAGCATTTT.

The chain's CDR3 is CATLEGSKEAFF. The CDR3, as DNA: TGTGCCACCTTGGAGGGATCCAAGGAAGCTTTCTTT. This rearrangement joins TRBV6-8 to TRBJ1-1; D not certain. Germline V gene data show CDR1 as MNHGY and CDR2 as SAAAGT. V shed 10 bases and J shed 8 bases, with 17 bases lying between them. CDR3 length: 12 amino acids.

The chain is built from TRBV7-9 and TRBJ1-2; D call uncertain. V lost 5 bases and J 4 bases, leaving 17 bases between the germline ends. The germline gives CDR1 SEHNR, CDR2 FQNEAQ (reference sequence). The CDR3 is 15 amino acids. In DNA, the CDR3 is TGTGCCAGCAGCCACGCCCCCACAGCACTCTATGGCTACACCTTC. It yields the protein CASSHAPTALYGYTF.

The V and J genes are TRBV7-9 and TRBJ1-1; unclear D gene. CDR1 and CDR2 (germline): SEHNR, FQNEAQ (reference sequence). This CDR3 is built from 13 residues. V lost 5 bases and J lost 4, with 11 bases in between. CDR3 DNA sequence: TGTGCCAGCAGCGGTTCCGGGAGCACTGAAGCTTTCTTT. The encoded protein is CASSGSGSTEAFF.

This clonotype has ten or more counts. V and J are TRBV4-1 and TRBJ1-4; D is perhaps TRBD1 (5 bases). Trimming cost V 0 bases and J 7 bases, with 24 bases left between them. The germline V gene encodes CDR1 MGHRA and CDR2 YSYEKL. CDR3 length: 19 residues. CDR3 DNA: TGCGCCAGCAGCCAAGATCTACGGGGGTATGCAACTAATGGTGAAAAACTGTTTTTT. This encodes CASSQDLRGYATNGEKLFF.

This chain links TRBV3-1 with TRBJ1-5; 8 positions agree with TRBD1. Germline V gene data show CDR1 as LGHDT and CDR2 as YNNKEL (reference sequence). Trimming at V came to 4 bases and at J to 3 bases, leaving 14 bases not matched to a gene. The CDR3 extends over 18 amino acids. The CDR3 DNA reads TGTGCCAGCAGCCCATTCACTGGACAGGGCGGTGACAATCAGCCCCAGCATTTT. Translating gives CASSPFTGQGGDNQPQHF. Supplemented by reference TRBV3-1 and TRBJ1-5, the full variable domain reads DTAVSQTPKYLVTQMGNDKSIKCEQNLGHDTMYWYKQDSKKFLKIMFSYNNKELIINETVPNRFSPKSPDKAHLNLHINSLELGDSAVYFCASSPFTGQGGDNQPQHFGDGTRLSIL.

The chain joins TRBV3-1 to TRBJ2-5; D perhaps matches TRBD2 (6 bases). Between the trimmed V and J ends, which lost 1 base and 1 base, there was a span of 10 bases. Germline values: CDR1 LGHDT, CDR2 YNNKEL (reference sequence). This CDR3 comprises 15 residues. DNA for the CDR3: TGTGCCAGCAGCCAAGCCGGCGGGGCCCAAGAGACCCAGTACTTC. It translates to CASSQAGGAQETQYF.

In this sample, this clonotype turned up a few times. This chain links TRBV7-6 with TRBJ1-1; the D is unclear. V lost 6 bases to trimming and J lost 11 bases, with 16 bases between them. Germline CDR1 SGHVS, CDR2 FNYEAQ. The CDR3 has 12 amino acids. The CDR3 DNA is TGTGCCAGCAGAATTGCCCCCGGTGTGGCTTTCTTT. Its protein is CASRIAPGVAFF.

There are many counts of this clonotype. J is TRBJ1-1 and V is TRBV28; D is unclear. CDR3 size: 13 residues. Deletions cut 6 bases from V and 1 base from J, with 9 bases between. The germline gives CDR1 MDHEN, CDR2 SYDVKM. The CDR3 coding sequence is TGTGCCAGCAGCTACCCACAGAACACTGAAGCTTTCTTT. This codes for CASSYPQNTEAFF.